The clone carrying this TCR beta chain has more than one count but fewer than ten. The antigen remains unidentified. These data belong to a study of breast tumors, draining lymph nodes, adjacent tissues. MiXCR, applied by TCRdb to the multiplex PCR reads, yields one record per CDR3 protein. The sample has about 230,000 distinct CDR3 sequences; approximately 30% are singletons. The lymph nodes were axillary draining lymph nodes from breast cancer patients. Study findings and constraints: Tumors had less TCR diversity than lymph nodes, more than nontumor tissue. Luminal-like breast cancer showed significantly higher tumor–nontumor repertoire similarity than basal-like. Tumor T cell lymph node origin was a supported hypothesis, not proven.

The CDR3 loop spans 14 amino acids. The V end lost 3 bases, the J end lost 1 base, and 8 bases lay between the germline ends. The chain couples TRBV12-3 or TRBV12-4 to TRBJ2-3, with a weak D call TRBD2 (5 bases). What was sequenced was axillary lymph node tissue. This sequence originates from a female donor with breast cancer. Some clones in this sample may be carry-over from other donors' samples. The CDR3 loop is CASSFARGTDTQYF. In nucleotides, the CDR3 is TGTGCCAGCAGTTTCGCGAGGGGCACAGATACGCAGTATTTT.